This T cell receptor (beta chain) derives from a study of long-term antiretroviral therapy in people with HIV. The immunoSEQ assay was v3.0, run at survey level. Assay used: immunoSEQ multiplex PCR; TCRdb lists only in-frame clones, some missing. The table records about 19,000 clones, 79% of them present only once. The germline V gene has CDR1 SGDLS and CDR2 YYNGEE. This CDR3 is built from 16 residues. J was trimmed by 8 bases and V by 0 bases; bases with no gene match: 4. Every single participant having HIV got treatment inside the United States. This TCR was recovered from a man aged 18 to 29 with HIV. The specimen was unsorted PBMCs, collected at the start of antiretroviral therapy, before treatment. V and J are TRBV9 and TRBJ2-1, with 14 bases fitting TRBD2. The CDR3 sequence is CASSVGGLAGEDEQFF. CDR3 DNA sequence: TGTGCCAGCAGCGTAGGGGGACTAGCGGGAGAAGATGAGCAGTTCTTC.